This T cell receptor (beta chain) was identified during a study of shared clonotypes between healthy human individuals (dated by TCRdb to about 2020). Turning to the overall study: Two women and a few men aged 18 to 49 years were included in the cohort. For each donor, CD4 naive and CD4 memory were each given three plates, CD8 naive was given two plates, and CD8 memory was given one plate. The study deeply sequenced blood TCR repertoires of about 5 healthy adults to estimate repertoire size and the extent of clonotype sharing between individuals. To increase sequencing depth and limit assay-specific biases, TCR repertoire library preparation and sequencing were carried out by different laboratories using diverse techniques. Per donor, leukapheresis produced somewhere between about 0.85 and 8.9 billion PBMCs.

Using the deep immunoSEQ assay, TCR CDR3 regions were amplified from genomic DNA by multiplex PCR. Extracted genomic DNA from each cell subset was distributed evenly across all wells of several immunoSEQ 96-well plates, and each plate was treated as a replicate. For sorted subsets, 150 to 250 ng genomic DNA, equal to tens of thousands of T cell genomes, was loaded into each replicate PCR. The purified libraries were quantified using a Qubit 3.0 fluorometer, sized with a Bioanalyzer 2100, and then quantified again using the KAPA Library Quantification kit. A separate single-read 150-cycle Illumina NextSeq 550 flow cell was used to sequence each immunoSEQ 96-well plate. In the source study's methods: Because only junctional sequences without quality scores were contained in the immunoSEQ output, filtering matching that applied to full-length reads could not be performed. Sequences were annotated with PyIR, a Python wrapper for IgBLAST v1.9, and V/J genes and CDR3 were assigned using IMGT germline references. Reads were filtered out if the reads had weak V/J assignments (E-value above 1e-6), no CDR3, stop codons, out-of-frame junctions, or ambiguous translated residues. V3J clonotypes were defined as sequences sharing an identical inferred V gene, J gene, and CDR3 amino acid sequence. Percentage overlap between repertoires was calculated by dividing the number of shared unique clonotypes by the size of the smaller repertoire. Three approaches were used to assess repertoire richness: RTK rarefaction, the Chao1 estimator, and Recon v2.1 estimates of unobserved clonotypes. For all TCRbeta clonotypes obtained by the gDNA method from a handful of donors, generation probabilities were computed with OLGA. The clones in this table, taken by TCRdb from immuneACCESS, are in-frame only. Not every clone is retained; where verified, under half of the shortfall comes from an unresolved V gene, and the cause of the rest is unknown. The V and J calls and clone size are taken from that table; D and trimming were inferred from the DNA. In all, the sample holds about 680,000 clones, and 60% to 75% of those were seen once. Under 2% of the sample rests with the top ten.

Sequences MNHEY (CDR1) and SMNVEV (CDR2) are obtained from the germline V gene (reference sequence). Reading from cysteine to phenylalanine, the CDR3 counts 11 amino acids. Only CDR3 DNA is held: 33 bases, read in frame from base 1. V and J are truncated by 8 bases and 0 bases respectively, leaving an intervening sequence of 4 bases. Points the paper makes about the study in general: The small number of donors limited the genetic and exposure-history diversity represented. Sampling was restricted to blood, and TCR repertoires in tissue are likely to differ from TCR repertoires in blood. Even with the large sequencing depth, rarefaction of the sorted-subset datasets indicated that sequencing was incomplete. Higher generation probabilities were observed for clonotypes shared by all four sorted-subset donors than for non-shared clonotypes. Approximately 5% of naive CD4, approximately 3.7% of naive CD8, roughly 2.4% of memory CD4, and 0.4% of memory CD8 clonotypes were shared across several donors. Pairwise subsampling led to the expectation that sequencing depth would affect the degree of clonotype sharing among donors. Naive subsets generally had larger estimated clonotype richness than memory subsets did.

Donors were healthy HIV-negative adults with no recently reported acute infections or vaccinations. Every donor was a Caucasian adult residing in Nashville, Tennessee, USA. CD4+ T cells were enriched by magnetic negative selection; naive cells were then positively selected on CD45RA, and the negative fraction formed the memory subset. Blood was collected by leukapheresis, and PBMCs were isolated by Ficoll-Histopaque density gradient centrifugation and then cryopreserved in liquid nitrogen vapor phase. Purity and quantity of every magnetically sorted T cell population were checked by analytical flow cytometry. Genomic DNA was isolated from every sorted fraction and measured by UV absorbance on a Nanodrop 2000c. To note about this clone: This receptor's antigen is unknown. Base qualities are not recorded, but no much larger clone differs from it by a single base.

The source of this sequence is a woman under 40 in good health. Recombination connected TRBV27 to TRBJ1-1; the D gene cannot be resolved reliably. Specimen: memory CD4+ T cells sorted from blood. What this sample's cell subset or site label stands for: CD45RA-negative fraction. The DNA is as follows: TGTGCCAGCCAGCTGAACACTGAAGCTTTCTTT. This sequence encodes CASQLNTEAFF.